This TCR beta chain was sequenced for a study of blood T cell repertoires in COVID-19. The V segment lost 3 bases and the J segment 2 bases; nucleotides outside the gene matches: 4. The CDR3 extends over 15 amino acids. In germline, CDR1 is MDHEN, CDR2 SYDVKM. The protocol was immunoSEQ multiplex PCR, while the TCRdb copy is restricted to in-frame clones and leaves out a portion. The repertoire holds approximately 140,000 clones, with around 80% as singletons. The sequenced sample consisted of peripheral blood. The V gene is TRBV28, the J gene TRBJ2-1; 7 bases align to TRBD1. The clonotype comes from a man aged 55 to 70 with acute or convalescent COVID-19. Written as DNA, the CDR3 is TGTGCCAGCAGTTTGCGGCAGGGGGCCTACAATGAGCAGTTCTTC. Translating it yields CASSLRQGAYNEQFF.